These 17 T cell receptor beta chains originate from one sample sequenced in a study of CD8+ T cells in alopecia areata. The sample's treatment: oral pan-JAK inhibitor, 5-10 mg twice daily. Isolated RNA was reverse transcribed into cDNA used as the sequencing template. Assay: immunoSEQ multiplex PCR; the TCRdb copy retains only in-frame clones and omits some. The sample consists of 95,000 to 110,000 clones, approximately 84% of them appearing once. Sequences were derived from CD8+ T cells sorted from blood, sampled at week 34, from a patient treated with tofacitinib. The receptors were sampled from a human donor with alopecia areata.

The chain couples TRBV7-6 to TRBJ2-7; D perhaps matches TRBD1 (5 bases). V lost 5 bases and J lost 3, with 11 bases in between. Germline CDR1 SGHVS, CDR2 FNYEAQ. The CDR3 is 13 residues long. The CDR3 loop reads CASSPGHDYEQYF. CDR3 nucleotide sequence: TGTGCCAGCAGCCCCGGACATGACTACGAGCAGTACTTC.

The gene calls are TRBV2 and TRBJ2-3; D ambiguous. Trimming left V 6 bases short and J 0 bases short, with 19 bases between. Germline V gene lookup returns CDR1 SNHLY and CDR2 FYNNEI. There are 17 residues in the CDR3. CDR3 DNA sequence: TGTGCCAGCAGCCACCACCCGTTTGCAGAAAGCACAGATACGCAGTATTTT. Protein product: CASSHHPFAESTDTQYF.

The rearrangement uses TRBV29-1 and TRBJ2-3, with 7 bases identical to TRBD1. The germline V gene encodes CDR1 SQVTM and CDR2 ANQGSEA. J was trimmed by 0 bases and V by 3 bases; bases with no gene match: 6. The CDR3 runs 15 residues. The DNA of the CDR3 is TGCAGCGTTGATCGACAGGGAACTAGCACAGATACGCAGTATTTT. Encoded protein: CSVDRQGTSTDTQYF.

This clone was observed a handful of times. The V call is TRBV29-1, the J call TRBJ2-7; D might be TRBD2 (6 bases). Trimming pared 0 bases from V and 5 bases from J, leaving 17 bases between. This CDR3 is 15 amino acids long. CDR1 is SQVTM, CDR2 ANQGSEA, per germline. The CDR3 sequence: CSVEDWRESRDEQYF. CDR3 sequence (DNA): TGCAGCGTTGAAGATTGGAGGGAGTCAAGGGACGAGCAGTACTTC.

This clone was observed a single time. This chain joins TRBV30 and TRBJ2-3; D is ambiguous. The CDR3 consists of 12 residues. CDR1 is GTSNPN and CDR2 is SVGIG in the germline V gene (reference sequence). Between the trimmed V and J ends, which lost 0 bases and 6 bases, there was a span of 7 bases. The CDR3 sequence: CAWSVLADTQYF. CDR3 in DNA: TGTGCCTGGAGTGTTTTGGCGGATACGCAGTATTTT.

This chain's CDR3 is CASSYRVGYTF. The CDR3 DNA is TGTGCCAGCAGTTACAGGGTGGGCTACACCTTC. The rearrangement joins TRBV27 to TRBJ1-2; a possible D gene is TRBD1 (6 bases). The CDR3 is made up of 11 amino acids. From germline, CDR1 is MNHEY and CDR2 SMNVEV (reference sequence). V lost 4 bases, J lost 8 bases, and 8 bases lay in between.

V and J are TRBV19 and TRBJ2-1; 10 bases map to TRBD2. The CDR3 loop spans 13 amino acids. Germline V gene lookup returns CDR1 LNHDA and CDR2 SQIVND (reference sequence). With V trimmed by 7 bases and J by 5 bases, 2 bases remained unmatched. CDR3 residues: CASTGLADNEQFF. CDR3 sequence (DNA): TGTGCCAGTACCGGACTAGCGGACAATGAGCAGTTCTTC.

V gene TRBV29-1 combines with J gene TRBJ2-2; D ambiguous. V dropped 0 bases and J dropped 0 bases, with 11 bases sitting between them. The CDR3 has 16 amino acids. The V gene's germline CDR1 is SQVTM and CDR2 ANQGSEA. This chain's CDR3 is CSVEDPPPANTGELFF. DNA of the CDR3: TGCAGCGTTGAAGATCCTCCTCCAGCGAACACCGGGGAGCTGTTTTTT.

To note about this clone: At the DNA level, this CDR3 is encoded by other sequences in the same sample as well. The chain has TRBV20-1 and TRBJ1-2; D is unresolved. This CDR3 is 9 amino acids long. Trimming took off 6 bases at V and 5 bases at J, with 4 bases between the two ends. Germline V gene sequence: CDR1 DFQATT, CDR2 SNEGSKA (reference sequence). This chain's CDR3 is CSADYGYTF. CDR3 in DNA: TGCAGTGCCGATTATGGCTACACCTTC.

This chain's CDR3 is CASSPEAGSADTQYF. The CDR3 coding sequence is TGTGCCAGCAGCCCGGAGGCGGGGTCCGCAGATACGCAGTATTTT. The V gene is TRBV4-2, the J gene TRBJ2-3, with D maybe TRBD2 (6 bases). CDR1 LGHNA and CDR2 YNFKEQ come from the germline V gene. The CDR3 is made up of 15 amino acids. The ends were cut back, 4 bases at V and 4 bases at J, with 15 bases in the middle.

This clone was counted only a few times. The chain is built from TRBV4-2 and TRBJ2-7, with D possibly TRBD2 on 5 matching bases. The CDR3 contains 14 residues. Germline V CDR1 and CDR2: LGHNA, YNFKEQ. V dropped 3 bases and J dropped 2 bases, with 11 bases sitting between them. The CDR3, as DNA: TGTGCCAGCAGCCATTCGGACTCTGCCTACGAGCAGTACTTC. Its protein is CASSHSDSAYEQYF.

The chain recombines TRBV29-1 with TRBJ2-5, with TRBD1 matching over 8 bases. The J call may be wrong; the DNA end is better matched by TRBJ2-7. The V gene's germline CDR1 is SQVTM and CDR2 ANQGSEA. This CDR3 region has 13 residues. The CDR3 spells CSVGTGADYEQYF. The CDR3 coding sequence is TGCAGCGTCGGGACAGGCGCTGACTACGAGCAGTACTTC.

The V gene is TRBV29-1, the J gene TRBJ2-5; 9 bases agree with TRBD2. The CDR3 has 17 amino acids. V shed 0 bases, J shed 5 bases, and the junction held 13 bases outside the gene matches. The V gene's germline CDR1 is SQVTM and CDR2 ANQGSEA. CDR3 sequence: CSVEDRKAGGSLETQYF. The DNA of the CDR3 is TGCAGCGTTGAAGATAGAAAGGCGGGAGGGTCGTTGGAGACCCAGTACTTC.

The CDR3 DNA reads TGTGCCATCAGTGAGTCGAGGGGGCGGCCTGAGCAGTTCTTC. Protein product: CAISESRGRPEQFF. V gene TRBV10-3 combines with J gene TRBJ2-1; 7 nucleotides line up with TRBD1. The V segment lost 0 bases and the J segment 9 bases; nucleotides outside the gene matches: 5. The germline CDR1 and CDR2 sequences are ENHRY and SYGVKD. The CDR3 is 14 residues long.

The rearrangement uses TRBV6-6 and TRBJ1-5; D might be TRBD1 (5 bases). The CDR3 consists of 16 residues. From germline, CDR1 is MNHNY and CDR2 SVGAGI (reference sequence). Trimming left V 6 bases short and J 2 bases short, with 17 bases between. Here the CDR3 DNA reads TGTGCCAGCAGACACTTGACAGCCCTAGGCAATCAGCCCCAGCATTTT. Its translation is CASRHLTALGNQPQHF.

This clone was observed a handful of times. This chain uses TRBV29-1 with TRBJ2-2; D might be TRBD1 (6 bases). The V end was cut by 7 bases, the J end by 0 bases, with 9 bases between. The CDR3 is 13 amino acids. CDR1 is SQVTM and CDR2 is ANQGSEA in the germline V gene. CDR3 DNA: TGCAGCGCGGGACAAGCGAACACCGGGGAGCTGTTTTTT. It is translated as CSAGQANTGELFF.

This clone was recorded once. The J gene is TRBJ2-7, the V gene TRBV29-1; no definite D call. The V gene lost 0 bases and the J gene lost 3 bases, with 6 bases spanning the gap. The germline V gene has CDR1 SQVTM and CDR2 ANQGSEA. This CDR3 region has 12 residues. CDR3 residues: CSVEEEGYEQYF. The CDR3 bases are TGCAGCGTTGAAGAGGAAGGCTACGAGCAGTACTTC.